Described below is a single T cell receptor (beta chain) sequence and its context. Profiling relied on immunoSEQ multiplex PCR, and the TCRdb table lists in-frame clones only, not all of them. The table records around 30,000 clones, 89% of them present only once. The CDR3 is 13 residues long. Trimming pared 4 bases from V and 6 bases from J, leaving 13 bases between. Germline-derived CDR1 and CDR2 are LGHNA and YSLEER. The data belong to a study of T cell changes during pregnancy in multiple sclerosis. The specimen comprised CD8+ T cells from peripheral blood mononuclear cells, sampled in the first trimester of pregnancy. V usage is TRBV4-3 and J usage is TRBJ2-7, with D unclear. The source is a female donor with multiple sclerosis, enrolled in a pregnancy study. This CDR3 reads CASSPSLSFEQYF. The CDR3, as DNA: TGCGCCAGCAGCCCTTCCTTGAGTTTCGAGCAGTACTTC.